A selection of T cell receptor beta chains follows, all from one sample in a study of cytomegalovirus exposure and HLA in healthy donors. Sequencing used immunoSEQ multiplex PCR; TCRdb keeps in-frame clones, though not all of them. The profile covers tens of thousands of clones, with more than 80% appearing a single time and around 2.3% taken by the ten largest. What was sequenced was PBMCs. These receptor sequences come from a man aged 18 to 30 in good health and CMV-seronegative. Each CDR3 is given with its conserved first and last residue. A D gene is named only where the DNA matches it firmly. The size of a clone is reported for some rows only, either as once, few or many, or as a class for expanded clones.

.,TRBV5-1,.,TRBJ2-1,TGCGCCAGCAGCTTCAGTGGGCTTAATGAGCAGTTCTTC,CASSFSGLNEQFF
.,TRBV2,.,TRBJ2-5,TGTGCCAGCACATGGGGGCAGGGAGGGGAGACCCAGTACTTC,CASTWGQGGETQYF
.,TRBV25-1,.,TRBJ2-1,TGTGCCAGCAGTGAATCGATCGGGAAGCGTGAGCAGTTCTTC,CASSESIGKREQFF
.,TRBV4-2,.,TRBJ2-2,TGTGCCAGCAGCCAAGACGGCAGGGGAGGGGGCACCGGGGAGCTGTTTTTT,CASSQDGRGGGTGELFF
.,TRBV2,TRBD1,TRBJ2-2,TGTGCCAGCAGTGAACAGGGGGCCGGGGAGCTGTTTTTT,CASSEQGAGELFF
once,TRBV11-2,TRBD2,TRBJ2-1,TGTGCCAGCAGCTTAGTGGGTAGCGGGAGTGATGAGCAGTTCTTC,CASSLVGSGSDEQFF
.,TRBV5-1,.,TRBJ2-6,TGCGCCAGCAGCCGAGGCCATATTACTAGCTCTGGGGCCAACGTCCTGACTTTC,CASSRGHITSSGANVLTF
.,TRBV28,TRBD2,TRBJ2-7,TGTGCCAGCAGTTTATCTTTCCTAGCGGGAGCCCAAGACTACGAGCAGTACTTC,CASSLSFLAGAQDYEQYF
.,TRBV25-1,.,TRBJ1-1,TGTGCCAGCAGTGCCAAAACAGGGACACTCTGGTTGAACACTGAAGCTTTCTTT,CASSAKTGTLWLNTEAFF
.,TRBV14,.,TRBJ1-4,TGTGCCAGCAGCCACCTCTCGGGGGGTAGCGAAAAACTGTTTTTT,CASSHLSGGSEKLFF
.,TRBV28,.,TRBJ1-5,TGTGCCAGCAGTTTAAGGGGATGGGGCAATCAGCCCCAGCATTTT,CASSLRGWGNQPQHF
.,TRBV5-5,.,TRBJ2-7,TGTGCCAGCACCTCGGGGCGGGACTCGGGCGAGCAGTACTTC,CASTSGRDSGEQYF
.,TRBV28,.,TRBJ1-1,TGTGCCAGCAGTTTTCGCGTCAGGGGGAACACTGAAGCTTTCTTT,CASSFRVRGNTEAFF
.,TRBV6-5,TRBD1,TRBJ2-1,TGTGCCAGCAGTCCAGGACAGGGGCCCAATGAGCAGTTCTTC,CASSPGQGPNEQFF
.,TRBV28,TRBD1,TRBJ1-4,TGTGCCAGCAGTTCGGACAGGGCTATTAATGAAAAACTGTTTTTT,CASSSDRAINEKLFF
.,TRBV5-1,.,TRBJ1-2,TGCGCCAGCAGCTTGGCCAGGACTCGTGGACCGGAAGGCTACACCTTC,CASSLARTRGPEGYTF
.,TRBV15,TRBD1,TRBJ2-7,TGTGCCACCAGCAGTGACAGGGGCTCCTACGAGCAGTACTTC,CATSSDRGSYEQYF
once,TRBV7-9,TRBD1,TRBJ2-7,TGTTCCAGCAGGGGGACATCCTACGAGCAGTACTTC,CSSRGTSYEQYF
.,TRBV30,TRBD1,TRBJ1-6,TGTGCCTGGACCCGACAGGGGGTTAGTTCACCCCTCCACTTT,CAWTRQGVSSPLHF
once,TRBV6-6,.,TRBJ1-1,TGTGCCAGCAGTTACCGGGAATCACGTGAAGCTTTCTTT,CASSYRESREAFF